These 17 T cell receptor beta chains originate from one sample sequenced in a study of T cells after posttransplantation cyclophosphamide. Repertoires were generated with immunoSEQ multiplex PCR, while TCRdb's copy carries only in-frame clones and drops some. The data contain 25,000 to 30,000 clones, roughly 90% of them singletons. Source material: PBMCs. These receptor sequences come from a man aged 50-59 years.

The genes are TRBV7-3 and TRBJ2-1; D might be TRBD2 (5 bases). This CDR3 has 15 residues. V was cut by 0 bases and J by 0 bases, with 6 bases left in between. CDR1 is SGHTA and CDR2 is FQGTGA in the germline V gene. The CDR3 DNA reads TGTGCCAGCAGCTTAACTAGCGACTCCTACAATGAGCAGTTCTTC. Translation gives CASSLTSDSYNEQFF.

The chain combines TRBV27 with TRBJ1-2, with D possibly matching TRBD1 (5 bases). Germline V gives CDR1 MNHEY, CDR2 SMNVEV (reference sequence). V lost 5 bases, J lost 4 bases, and 11 bases lay in between. The CDR3 runs to 13 residues. CDR3 sequence reads: CASSDIGGYGYTF. The DNA of the CDR3 is TGTGCCAGCAGTGATATCGGGGGCTATGGCTACACCTTC.

V is TRBV6-1 and J is TRBJ2-1, with 8 nucleotides matching TRBD1. The CDR3 totals 15 residues. V trimming: 6 bases; J trimming: 3 bases; junction bases outside the gene matches: 7. Germline V gene sequence: CDR1 MNHNS, CDR2 SASEGT. The CDR3 nucleotides are TGTGCCAGCAGGCGATCAGGGGGCGGCTACAATGAGCAGTTCTTC. It is translated as CASRRSGGGYNEQFF.

The rearrangement links TRBV27 to TRBJ1-3, with a weak D call TRBD1 (6 bases). The ends were cut back, 9 bases at V and 0 bases at J, with 15 bases in the middle. The CDR3 length is 15 residues. Germline values: CDR1 MNHEY, CDR2 SMNVEV (reference sequence). The CDR3 DNA is TGTGCCAGTTGTCCCAGGGGCAGCTCTGGAAACACCATATATTTT. Translation: CASCPRGSSGNTIYF.

The chain carries TRBV18 and TRBJ2-7; possibly TRBD1 for D (6 bases). The germline V and J ends were trimmed by 2 bases and 6 bases, with 17 bases remaining between them. The germline CDR1 and CDR2 sequences are KGHSH and LQKENI. The CDR3 spans 15 residues. In DNA form, the CDR3 reads TGTGCCAGCTCACCATCTACAGGGTATGATCGCGAGCAGTACTTC. It yields the protein CASSPSTGYDREQYF.

V gene TRBV4-1 combines with J gene TRBJ1-4, with D possibly being TRBD1 (6 bases). Germline values: CDR1 MGHRA, CDR2 YSYEKL. The V end was cut by 1 base, the J end by 7 bases, with 13 bases between. The CDR3 consists of 15 residues. CDR3 nucleotides: TGCGCCAGCAGCCAAGGGGGACAAAGAGGTGAAAAACTGTTTTTT. Translating gives CASSQGGQRGEKLFF.

This chain links TRBV25-1 with TRBJ2-7, with 10 bases identical to TRBD1. Per the germline V gene, CDR1 is MGHDK and CDR2 is SYGVNS. This CDR3 is 15 amino acids long. With V trimmed by 4 bases and J by 1 base, 4 bases remained unmatched. CDR3 in DNA: TGTGCCAGCAGTGGTTCGGGACAGGGGTCCTACGAGCAGTACTTC. Translated: CASSGSGQGSYEQYF.

This sequence joins TRBV5-1 and TRBJ1-2, with D perhaps TRBD1 (6 bases). The CDR3 spans 13 residues. The germline V gene encodes CDR1 SGHRS and CDR2 YFSETQ. V shed 4 bases and J shed 8 bases, with 15 bases lying between them. CDR3 nucleotide sequence: TGCGCCAGCAGCATAGACAGGATCGGCGGCTACACCTTC. Translated: CASSIDRIGGYTF.

The chain carries TRBV5-6 and TRBJ2-5; possible D gene TRBD2, 6 bases. The CDR3 covers 13 residues. The V end lost 4 bases, the J end lost 3 bases, and 10 bases lay between the germline ends. The germline CDR1 and CDR2 sequences are SGHDT and YYEEEE. The CDR3, as DNA: TGTGCCAGCAGCCGCGGGACTGAAGAGACCCAGTACTTC. Protein sequence: CASSRGTEETQYF.

The chain uses TRBV7-9 and TRBJ1-2, with D possibly matching TRBD1 (5 bases). Germline V gene data show CDR1 as SEHNR and CDR2 as FQNEAQ (reference sequence). Trimming pared 5 bases from V and 8 bases from J, leaving 21 bases between. This CDR3 has 15 amino acids. The CDR3 reads CASSPGTAVWLGYTF. The CDR3 DNA follows: TGTGCCAGCAGCCCCGGGACTGCTGTTTGGTTGGGCTACACCTTC.

CDR3 sequence: CASSPGQGNEQYF. The CDR3, as DNA: TGTGCCAGCAGCCCCGGACAGGGGAACGAGCAGTACTTC. The rearrangement uses TRBV7-2 and TRBJ2-7; 9 bases match TRBD1. The CDR3 has 13 amino acids. The V segment lost 5 bases and the J segment 5 bases; nucleotides outside the gene matches: 4. The germline CDR1 and CDR2 sequences are SGHTA and FQGNSA.

This chain uses TRBV18 with TRBJ2-1; 7 positions agree with TRBD2. This CDR3 contains 15 residues. V trimming: 2 bases; J trimming: 7 bases; junction bases outside the gene matches: 8. The germline gives CDR1 KGHSH, CDR2 LQKENI. DNA for the CDR3: TGTGCCAGCTCACCAAGTGGAGCGGGGAGTAATGAGCAGTTCTTC. It translates to CASSPSGAGSNEQFF.

J is TRBJ2-3 and V is TRBV5-1; 7 positions match TRBD2. The V segment lost 3 bases and the J segment 0 bases; nucleotides outside the gene matches: 7. The length of the CDR3 is 16 residues. Germline V CDR1 and CDR2: SGHRS, YFSETQ. The CDR3 region has the DNA TGCGCCAGCAGCTGGAAGAGCGGGGATAGCACAGATACGCAGTATTTT. Translating gives CASSWKSGDSTDTQYF.

The rearrangement uses TRBV7-2 and TRBJ2-7, with D possibly being TRBD2 (6 bases). The CDR3 sequence is 14 residues long. Trimming took off 5 bases at V and 3 bases at J, with 14 bases between the two ends. Germline CDR1 and CDR2: SGHTA and FQGNSA. Here the CDR3 reads CASSLTGTVYEQYF. For the CDR3, the DNA is TGTGCCAGCAGCCTCACCGGGACTGTCTACGAGCAGTACTTC.

This chain connects TRBV7-6 to TRBJ2-2, with D unresolved. Trimming stripped 5 bases from V and 0 bases from J, with 10 bases between. Germline-derived CDR1 and CDR2 are SGHVS and FNYEAQ. The CDR3 is 15 residues long. The CDR3 loop reads CASSLIAANTGELFF. The CDR3 DNA is TGTGCCAGCAGCCTCATTGCGGCGAACACCGGGGAGCTGTTTTTT.

The chain couples TRBV5-1 to TRBJ2-3; D may be TRBD1 (6 bases). The CDR3 spans 15 residues. Germline CDR1 and CDR2: SGHRS and YFSETQ. Trimming left V 1 base short and J 5 bases short, with 14 bases between. The CDR3 protein is CASSLSAAGEDTQYF. CDR3 nucleotide sequence: TGCGCCAGCAGCTTGAGCGCGGCAGGGGAAGATACGCAGTATTTT.

V gene TRBV7-9 combines with J gene TRBJ2-2, with D possibly being TRBD1 (5 bases). The length of the CDR3 is 14 residues. V lost 3 bases and J 5 bases, leaving 10 bases between the germline ends. Germline CDR1 reads SEHNR; CDR2 reads FQNEAQ (reference sequence). The CDR3 nucleotides are TGTGCCAGCAGCTTCTTAGGGGAAACCGGGGAGCTGTTTTTT. Protein sequence: CASSFLGETGELFF. The variable domain in full, completed from reference TRBV7-9 and TRBJ2-2, reads DTGVSQNPRHKITKRGQNVTFRCDPISEHNRLYWYRQTLGQGPEFLTYFQNEAQLEKSRLLSDRFSAERPKGSFSTLEIQRTEQGDSAMYLCASSFLGETGELFFGEGSRLTVL.